The 21 T cell receptor beta chains below come from one sample, sequenced in a study of PD-L1 blockade in urothelial cancer. Assay: immunoSEQ multiplex PCR; the TCRdb copy retains only in-frame clones and omits some. The sample lists just under 30,000 clones, about 90% occurring once. Sequencing was performed on PBMCs, taken around atezolizumab (anti-PD-L1) treatment. Every receptor here comes from a man aged 45-65 years with urothelial cancer.

The rearrangement uses TRBV9 and TRBJ2-3; D remains ambiguous. Germline loops: CDR1 SGDLS, CDR2 YYNGEE. Trimming took 3 bases from V and 0 from J, leaving 11 bases between them. The CDR3 spans 15 residues. The CDR3 DNA sequence: TGTGCCAGCAGCGCTGAGGCCCTAAGCACAGATACGCAGTATTTT. Translating it yields CASSAEALSTDTQYF.

The J gene is TRBJ1-6, the V gene TRBV30; 8 bases map to TRBD1. Germline CDR1 and CDR2: GTSNPN and SVGIG (reference sequence). J gave up 7 bases and V 6 bases, and 14 bases lay outside the gene matches. This CDR3 is built from 16 residues. The CDR3 DNA reads TGTGCCTGTGGTACCGAATCCGGGACAGGAAATTCACCCCTCCACTTT. The encoded protein is CACGTESGTGNSPLHF.

The V call is TRBV5-4, the J call TRBJ1-2, with 7 bases fitting TRBD1. Germline-derived CDR1 and CDR2 are SGHNT and YYREEE (reference sequence). V lost 0 bases and J lost 0; bases outside the gene matches: 2. The CDR3 extends over 15 amino acids. Here the CDR3 DNA reads TGTGCCAGCAGCTTGGCCGGGACAGCTAACTATGGCTACACCTTC. Translated, it gives CASSLAGTANYGYTF.

The chain combines TRBV7-3 with TRBJ2-3, with a weak D call TRBD2 (7 bases). Trimming took off 5 bases at V and 2 bases at J, with 17 bases between the two ends. CDR3 length equals 16 residues. Germline assignment: CDR1 SGHTA and CDR2 FQGTGA. The DNA for the CDR3 is TGTGCCAGCAGCCCGCGCGGGGGCGCCCCCACAGATACGCAGTATTTT. It is translated as CASSPRGGAPTDTQYF.

CDR3 DNA: TGTGCCAGCAGTTTCCACGGGGGGGAGTATGGCTACACCTTC. It codes for CASSFHGGEYGYTF. V is TRBV27 and J is TRBJ1-2; D may be TRBD1 (5 bases). Germline V gene data show CDR1 as MNHEY and CDR2 as SMNVEV (reference sequence). This CDR3 region has 14 residues. V lost 3 bases and J lost 5, with 13 bases in between.

J is TRBJ2-5 and V is TRBV5-6, with D unclear. From germline, CDR1 is SGHDT and CDR2 YYEEEE. Trimming took off 0 bases at V and 5 bases at J, with 8 bases between the two ends. This CDR3 region has 13 residues. The CDR3 DNA sequence: TGTGCCAGCAGCTTGGCCCGTTCGGAGACCCAGTACTTC. Translation gives CASSLARSETQYF.

This clone was seen once. This sequence joins TRBV19 and TRBJ2-5, with TRBD1 as a possible D gene (6 bases). Germline assignment: CDR1 LNHDA and CDR2 SQIVND (reference sequence). The CDR3 loop spans 15 amino acids. V was cut by 4 bases and J by 4 bases, with 16 bases left in between. As DNA, the CDR3 is TGTGCCAGTAGTACAGTAAAACAGGGAAGAGAGACCCAGTACTTC. Protein sequence: CASSTVKQGRETQYF.

This chain links TRBV2 with TRBJ2-2, with 8 bases matching TRBD1. With 10 bases clipped from V and 1 base from J, the junction kept 11 bases outside the gene matches. The CDR3 length is 16 residues. From germline, CDR1 is SNHLY and CDR2 FYNNEI. The CDR3 is CATQRGTGLNTGELFF. CDR3 DNA sequence: TGTGCCACCCAACGGGGGACAGGTTTGAACACCGGGGAGCTGTTTTTT.

The rearrangement links TRBV4-1 to TRBJ2-3, with 8 positions matching TRBD2. The CDR3 is 17 residues long. Trimming cost V 2 bases and J 4 bases; bases outside gene matches: 11. Germline V gene data show CDR1 as MGHRA and CDR2 as YSYEKL. This CDR3 is CASSQREGTGSADTQYF. The CDR3 coding sequence is TGCGCCAGCAGCCAACGGGAGGGAACGGGTTCGGCAGATACGCAGTATTTT.

The rearrangement links TRBV27 to TRBJ1-2; D gene uncertain. The CDR3 spans 13 residues. Germline lookup yields CDR1 MNHEY and CDR2 SMNVEV (reference sequence). V gave up 3 bases and J gave up 2 bases, with 7 bases separating them. The CDR3 protein is CASSLRQNYGYTF. The CDR3 region has the DNA TGTGCCAGCAGTTTGAGGCAGAACTATGGCTACACCTTC.

The rearrangement uses TRBV7-9 and TRBJ1-4; 9 nucleotides agree with TRBD1. Germline V gives CDR1 SEHNR, CDR2 FQNEAQ (reference sequence). Germline trimming cut 0 bases from V and 4 bases from J; bases unmatched to any gene: 0. The length of the CDR3 is 15 residues. CDR3 nucleotides: TGTGCCAGCAGCTTAGCGGGACAGGGTAATGAAAAACTGTTTTTT. Protein: CASSLAGQGNEKLFF. The whole variable domain, filled in from reference TRBV7-9 and TRBJ1-4, reads DTGVSQNPRHKITKRGQNVTFRCDPISEHNRLYWYRQTLGQGPEFLTYFQNEAQLEKSRLLSDRFSAERPKGSFSTLEIQRTEQGDSAMYLCASSLAGQGNEKLFFGSGTQLSVL.

The chain has TRBV28 and TRBJ2-7, with D possibly being TRBD2 (5 bases). V was shortened by 6 bases and J by 0 bases, with 21 bases between the two germline ends. Germline V lookup: CDR1 MDHEN, CDR2 SYDVKM. The CDR3 runs to 17 residues. CDR3 bases: TGTGCCAGCAGAACCAATAGACTAAACTTCCTCTCCTACGAGCAGTACTTC. Residues: CASRTNRLNFLSYEQYF.

The J gene is TRBJ1-2, the V gene TRBV30; TRBD1 matches at 8 bases. From germline, CDR1 is GTSNPN and CDR2 SVGIG (reference sequence). After removal of 2 bases from V and 6 bases from J, the junction contained 5 bases not matched to a gene. This CDR3 has 13 residues. The CDR3 is CAWSRDRSHGYTF. The CDR3 region has the DNA TGTGCCTGGAGTCGGGACAGGAGCCATGGCTACACCTTC. Full variable domain (remainder filled in from reference TRBV30 and TRBJ1-2): SQTIHQWPATLVQPVGSPLSLECTVEGTSNPNLYWYRQAAGRGLQLLFYSVGIGQISSEVPQNLSASRPQDRQFILSSKKLLLSDSGFYLCAWSRDRSHGYTFGSGTRLTVV.

The genes are TRBV30 and TRBJ2-5; a possible D gene is TRBD2 (5 bases). The germline V gene encodes CDR1 GTSNPN and CDR2 SVGIG (reference sequence). The CDR3 has 12 amino acids. The V gene lost 0 bases and the J gene lost 10 bases, with 12 bases spanning the gap. CDR3 in DNA: TGTGCCTGGAGTGTGGCAGACTATGTCCAGTACTTC. Amino acid sequence: CAWSVADYVQYF.

This chain connects TRBV28 to TRBJ2-7; D might be TRBD1 (6 bases). V was trimmed by 3 bases and J by 7 bases, leaving 19 bases between them. The CDR3 length is 15 residues. Per the germline V gene, CDR1 is MDHEN and CDR2 is SYDVKM. The CDR3 reads CASSLHQGSLLEQYF. CDR3 DNA: TGTGCCAGCAGTTTGCACCAGGGGTCCCTTCTGGAGCAGTACTTC.

This clone was seen only a few times. The V gene is TRBV15, the J gene TRBJ1-2; 9 bases map to TRBD1. CDR3 length equals 17 residues. Per germline, CDR1 LNHNV and CDR2 YYDKDF (reference sequence). With 0 bases clipped from V and 3 bases from J, the junction kept 8 bases outside the gene matches. The CDR3 sequence: CATSRDKVWDRDYGYTF. The CDR3 DNA reads TGTGCCACCAGCAGAGATAAGGTTTGGGACAGGGACTATGGCTACACCTTC.

This rearrangement joins TRBV29-1 to TRBJ2-2; 10 nucleotides line up with TRBD2. Germline V gene sequence: CDR1 SQVTM, CDR2 ANQGSEA. CDR3 length: 15 residues. The V gene end was trimmed by 3 bases and the J gene end by 5 bases; junction bases not matched to a gene: 6. Here the CDR3 DNA reads TGCAGCGTTGAGGGTAGCGGGGGGATAACCGGGGAGCTGTTTTTT. It specifies CSVEGSGGITGELFF.

The chain recombines TRBV4-3 with TRBJ2-2; 9 bases are shared with TRBD2. The CDR3 totals 17 residues. With V trimmed by 0 bases and J by 3 bases, 5 bases remained unmatched. Germline CDR1 and CDR2: LGHNA and YSLEER. The CDR3 is CASSQEKREDHTGELFF. Here the CDR3 DNA reads TGCGCCAGCAGCCAAGAAAAGCGGGAGGACCACACCGGGGAGCTGTTTTTT.

This sequence joins TRBV14 and TRBJ2-2; D unclear. The CDR3 runs 14 residues. Trimming removed 0 bases at V and 6 bases at J, with 8 bases between. CDR1 and CDR2 from the germline V gene are SGHDN and FVKESK. The chain's CDR3 is CASSQDRLPGELFF. The DNA of the CDR3 is TGTGCCAGCAGCCAAGACAGATTACCCGGGGAGCTGTTTTTT. The full variable domain, in which reference TRBV14 and TRBJ2-2 provide the parts outside the CDR3, is EAGVTQFPSHSVIEKGQTVTLRCDPISGHDNLYWYRRVMGKEIKFLLHFVKESKQDESGMPNNRFLAERTGGTYSTLKVQPAELEDSGVYFCASSQDRLPGELFFGEGSRLTVL.

The chain carries TRBV15 and TRBJ1-2, with TRBD1 matching over 8 bases. After removal of 0 bases from V and 4 bases from J, the junction contained 10 bases not matched to a gene. CDR3 length equals 17 residues. Germline V gene lookup returns CDR1 LNHNV and CDR2 YYDKDF (reference sequence). CDR3 region: CATSRDLPAGTGYGYTF. The CDR3 region has the DNA TGTGCCACCAGCAGAGATCTCCCAGCCGGGACAGGCTATGGCTACACCTTC.

This chain uses TRBV6-5 with TRBJ2-7, with D perhaps matching TRBD1 (6 bases). The CDR3 length is 13 residues. With 8 bases removed from V and 2 bases from J, the gap between germline ends came to 13 bases. CDR1 and CDR2 (germline): MNHEY, SVGAGI. The CDR3 loop is CASSDRRTYEQYF. The CDR3 bases are TGTGCCAGCTCCGACAGGAGGACCTACGAGCAGTACTTC.